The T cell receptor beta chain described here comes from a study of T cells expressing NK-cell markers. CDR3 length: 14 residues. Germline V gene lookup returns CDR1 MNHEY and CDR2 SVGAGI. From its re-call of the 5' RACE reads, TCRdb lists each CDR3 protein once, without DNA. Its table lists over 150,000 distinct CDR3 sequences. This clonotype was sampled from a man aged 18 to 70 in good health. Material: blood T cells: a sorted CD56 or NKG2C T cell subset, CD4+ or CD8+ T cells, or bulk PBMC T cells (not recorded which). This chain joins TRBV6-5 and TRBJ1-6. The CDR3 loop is CASSYDTQFSPLHF.